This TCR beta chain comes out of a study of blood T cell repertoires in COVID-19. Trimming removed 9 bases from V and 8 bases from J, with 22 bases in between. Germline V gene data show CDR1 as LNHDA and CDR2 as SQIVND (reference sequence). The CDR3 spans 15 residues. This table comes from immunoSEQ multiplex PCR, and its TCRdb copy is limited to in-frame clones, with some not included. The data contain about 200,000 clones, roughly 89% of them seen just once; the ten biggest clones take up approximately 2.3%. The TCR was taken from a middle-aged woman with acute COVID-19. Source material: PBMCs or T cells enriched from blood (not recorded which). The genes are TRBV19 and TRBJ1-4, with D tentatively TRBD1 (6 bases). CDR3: CASSSPAGVGEKLFF. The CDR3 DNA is TGTGCCAGCTCTTCTCCGGCAGGGGTCGGAGAAAAACTGTTTTTT.